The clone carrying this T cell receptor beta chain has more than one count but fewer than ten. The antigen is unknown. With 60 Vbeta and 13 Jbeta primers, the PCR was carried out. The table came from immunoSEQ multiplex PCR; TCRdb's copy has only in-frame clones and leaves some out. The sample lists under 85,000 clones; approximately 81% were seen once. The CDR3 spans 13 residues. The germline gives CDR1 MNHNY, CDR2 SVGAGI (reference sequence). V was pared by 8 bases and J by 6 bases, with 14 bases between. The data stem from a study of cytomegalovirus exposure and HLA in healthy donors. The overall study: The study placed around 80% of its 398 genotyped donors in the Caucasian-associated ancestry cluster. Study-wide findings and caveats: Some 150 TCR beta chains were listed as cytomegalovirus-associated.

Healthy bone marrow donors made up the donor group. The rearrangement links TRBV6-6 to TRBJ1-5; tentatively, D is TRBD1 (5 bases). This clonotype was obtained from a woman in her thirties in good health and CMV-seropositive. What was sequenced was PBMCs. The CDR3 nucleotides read TGTGCCAGCTCGGTGGCAGGGATTCAGCCCCAGCATTTT. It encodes CASSVAGIQPQHF.